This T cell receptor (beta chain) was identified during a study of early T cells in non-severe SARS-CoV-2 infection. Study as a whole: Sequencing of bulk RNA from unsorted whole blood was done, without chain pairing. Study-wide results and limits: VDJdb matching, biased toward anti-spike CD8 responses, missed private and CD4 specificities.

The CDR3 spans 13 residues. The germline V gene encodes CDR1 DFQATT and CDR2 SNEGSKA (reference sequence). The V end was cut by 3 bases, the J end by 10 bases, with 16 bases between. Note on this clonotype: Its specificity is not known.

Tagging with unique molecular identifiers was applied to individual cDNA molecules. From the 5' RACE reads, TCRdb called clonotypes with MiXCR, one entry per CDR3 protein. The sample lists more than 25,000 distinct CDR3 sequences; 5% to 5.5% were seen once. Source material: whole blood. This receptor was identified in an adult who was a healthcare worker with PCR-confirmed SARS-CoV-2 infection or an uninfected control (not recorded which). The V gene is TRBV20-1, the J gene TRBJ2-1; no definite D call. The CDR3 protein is CSASLPSRLEQFF. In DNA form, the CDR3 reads TGCAGTGCTAGTCTTCCCTCCCGCTTGGAGCAGTTCTTC.